This T cell receptor (beta chain) derives from a study of blood T cells in healthy people across ages. CDR3 size: 11 residues. Trimming shortened V by 4 bases and J by 9 bases, and 8 bases separated the two germline ends. In germline, CDR1 is MNHNS, CDR2 SASEGT. The study, taken as a whole, reports: Per million T cells, the diversity of TCR beta decreased roughly linearly as age advanced.

Points on this clonotype: The antigen is undetermined.

Healthy Russian Caucasian donors spanned ages about 6 to 100 years. Researchers isolated at least 6 million PBMCs per sample. The authors ran a second PCR of about 6 to 11 cycles using a sample-barcoded 5' primer and a J-beta primer mix. TCRdb re-called the 5' RACE reads through MiXCR, storing one row per CDR3 protein. The table lists roughly 1.7 million distinct CDR3 sequences, around 36% of them singletons, with approximately 10% in the top ten. Sequencing used blood. The chain joins TRBV6-1 to TRBJ2-3; D possibly matches TRBD1 or TRBD2 (5 bases each). This clonotype was obtained from a young woman in good health. The CDR3 protein is CASSGGITQYF. The CDR3 DNA is TGTGCCAGCAGTGGGGGGATCACGCAGTATTTT.